One sample yielded the 29 T cell receptor beta chains listed below, sequenced in a study of response to subunit inactivated influenza vaccine. From the RT-PCR reads, TCRdb called clonotypes with MiXCR, one entry per CDR3 protein. The repertoire holds fewer than 600,000 distinct CDR3 sequences, with roughly 7.9% as singletons. The material was PBMCs from blood, obtained roughly 24 months after vaccination. The receptors shown here come from a man in his fifties or sixties who received an inactivated influenza vaccine.

The sample holds a few counts of this clonotype. The chain is built from TRBV5-1 and TRBJ1-2; tentative D call: TRBD1 (5 bases). CDR1 is SGHRS and CDR2 is YFSETQ in the germline V gene. This CDR3 has 13 amino acids. Deletions cut 1 base from V and 8 bases from J, with 12 bases between. The CDR3 sequence is CASSLSREGGYTF. CDR3 nucleotide sequence: TGCGCCAGCAGCTTGAGCCGGGAGGGGGGCTACACCTTC.

This clonotype has ten or more counts. The chain uses TRBV5-1 and TRBJ2-3; TRBD2 matches 11 bases. This CDR3 comprises 17 residues. Trimming at V came to 2 bases and at J to 6 bases, leaving 11 bases not matched to a gene. Germline V gene lookup returns CDR1 SGHRS and CDR2 YFSETQ. This chain's CDR3 is CASSFGLAGISGDTQYF. In nucleotides, the CDR3 is TGCGCCAGCAGCTTCGGACTAGCGGGTATATCCGGGGATACGCAGTATTTT.

This rearrangement joins TRBV7-2 to TRBJ2-5, with D perhaps TRBD2 (6 bases). Deletions cut 3 bases from V and 2 bases from J, with 19 bases between. This CDR3 spans 17 amino acids. CDR1 is SGHTA, CDR2 FQGNSA, per germline. The CDR3 DNA is TGTGCCAGCAGCTTCGGAGGGCGCTTTACTTCACAAGAGACCCAGTACTTC. It yields the protein CASSFGGRFTSQETQYF.

This rearrangement joins TRBV27 to TRBJ2-3; no firm D call. The CDR3 sequence is 13 residues long. Trimming pared 11 bases from V and 0 bases from J, leaving 12 bases between. Germline values: CDR1 MNHEY, CDR2 SMNVEV (reference sequence). This CDR3 is CAVSSSSTDTQYF. The CDR3 region has the DNA TGTGCCGTCTCAAGCTCTAGCACAGATACGCAGTATTTT.

Here the CDR3 DNA reads TGCGCCAGCAGCCAAGGGGTCCACCGCTCCTACAATGAGCAGTTCTTC. This sequence encodes CASSQGVHRSYNEQFF. This chain links TRBV4-1 with TRBJ2-1; D gene unclear. Germline V gene data show CDR1 as MGHRA and CDR2 as YSYEKL. Trimming took off 1 base at V and 0 bases at J, with 10 bases between the two ends. CDR3 length: 16 amino acids.

The chain joins TRBV6-5 to TRBJ2-1; D is undetermined. The CDR3 covers 14 residues. Per germline, CDR1 MNHEY and CDR2 SVGAGI. V lost 2 bases and J 7 bases, leaving 12 bases between the germline ends. The CDR3 region is CASSYDLRWNEQFF. The CDR3 region has the DNA TGTGCCAGCAGTTACGACCTGCGATGGAATGAGCAGTTCTTC.

Only a few counts were recorded for this clonotype. The gene calls are TRBV11-3 and TRBJ2-1, with D perhaps TRBD1 (6 bases). The V end lost 0 bases, the J end lost 6 bases, and 15 bases lay between the germline ends. The CDR3 runs 16 residues. CDR1 SGHNT and CDR2 YENEEA come from the germline V gene. The CDR3 loop is CASSLDRGRSGNEQFF. For the CDR3, the DNA is TGTGCCAGCAGCTTAGACAGGGGAAGGTCTGGCAATGAGCAGTTCTTC.

The genes are TRBV6-2 or TRBV6-3 and TRBJ2-3; 8 positions match TRBD2. This CDR3 region has 13 residues. V shed 9 bases and J 7 bases; nucleotides not matched to a gene: 9. Germline values: CDR1 MNHEY, CDR2 SVGEGT. As DNA, the CDR3 is TGTGCCAGTCGGCGGGGGGCAGGAAATACGCAGTATTTT. Translated, it gives CASRRGAGNTQYF.

This clonotype was observed at least ten times. V usage is TRBV12-3 or TRBV12-4 and J usage is TRBJ2-7, with D uncertain. The length of the CDR3 is 13 residues. Between the trimmed V and J ends, which lost 1 base and 3 bases, there was a span of 7 bases. CDR3: CASSLVSGYEQYF. The CDR3 region has the DNA TGTGCCAGCAGTTTAGTGTCTGGCTACGAGCAGTACTTC.

V usage is TRBV29-1 and J usage is TRBJ2-1; TRBD2 agrees at 12 bases. Per germline, CDR1 SQVTM and CDR2 ANQGSEA. V was pared by 7 bases and J by 4 bases, with 8 bases of the junction left unmatched. The CDR3 consists of 15 residues. The CDR3 nucleotides read TGCAGCGCAGAGGGTGGGACTAGCGGGTACAATGAGCAGTTCTTC. Amino acids: CSAEGGTSGYNEQFF.

This clonotype turned up a few times. The rearrangement uses TRBV5-1 and TRBJ2-2, with D possibly being TRBD1 (6 bases). The CDR3 runs to 15 residues. Trimming cost V 0 bases and J 6 bases, with 12 bases left between them. Germline V gene sequence: CDR1 SGHRS, CDR2 YFSETQ. CDR3 DNA: TGCGCCAGCAGCTTGGACAGGGTTAACGCCGGGGAGCTGTTTTTT. It codes for CASSLDRVNAGELFF.

This clonotype was counted ten times or more. J is TRBJ1-4 and V is TRBV12-3 or TRBV12-4; D unresolved. There are 13 residues in the CDR3. Trimming removed 5 bases from V and 7 bases from J, with 11 bases in between. CDR3 in amino acids: CASSGRIGEKLFF. CDR3 nucleotides: TGTGCCAGCAGTGGAAGGATTGGTGAAAAACTGTTTTTT.

The table lists this clonotype with many counts. The V call is TRBV6-1, the J call TRBJ2-5, with D perhaps matching TRBD2 (5 bases). Looked up from germline, CDR1 is MNHNS and CDR2 is SASEGT. The CDR3 has 12 residues. Trimming pared 6 bases from V and 5 bases from J, leaving 10 bases between. As DNA, the CDR3 is TGTGCCAGCAGGAGGAGAGGGGAGACCCAGTACTTC. Amino acid sequence: CASRRRGETQYF.

The chain has TRBV20-1 and TRBJ1-2, with D unclear. The CDR3 extends over 14 amino acids. Germline CDR1 and CDR2: DFQATT and SNEGSKA (reference sequence). Trimming shortened V by 4 bases and J by 8 bases, and 20 bases separated the two germline ends. As DNA, the CDR3 is TGCAGTGCTACGAGATGGGGAAGGGAGGGCGGCTACACCTTC. Its translation: CSATRWGREGGYTF.

This clonotype has only a few counts. V gene TRBV5-6 combines with J gene TRBJ1-2; 7 bases fit TRBD1. V shed 3 bases, J shed 4 bases, and the junction held 6 bases outside the gene matches. The germline V gene has CDR1 SGHDT and CDR2 YYEEEE. CDR3 length: 14 residues. Written as DNA, the CDR3 is TGTGCCAGCAGCTACCAGGGACAGAGCTATGGCTACACCTTC. Its protein product is CASSYQGQSYGYTF.

This clonotype was detected only a few times. The chain employs TRBV30 and TRBJ2-1; D is unclear. This CDR3 comprises 13 residues. Germline CDR1 is GTSNPN and CDR2 is SVGIG (reference sequence). Trimming pared 5 bases from V and 8 bases from J, leaving 16 bases between. The CDR3 reads CAWGRDSPYEQFF. CDR3 nucleotides: TGTGCCTGGGGTAGGGATTCCCCCTATGAGCAGTTCTTC.

This chain joins TRBV27 and TRBJ2-6, with D hard to call. This CDR3 contains 13 residues. Germline V gives CDR1 MNHEY, CDR2 SMNVEV (reference sequence). Trimming took off 5 bases at V and 4 bases at J, with 6 bases between the two ends. CDR3 nucleotides: TGTGCCAGCAGTCCCTACGGGGCCAACGTCCTGACTTTC. Encoded protein: CASSPYGANVLTF.

This clonotype appeared a few times. V is TRBV5-1 and J is TRBJ2-7; 8 positions agree with TRBD2. The CDR3 extends over 15 amino acids. The V and J ends lost 4 bases and 0 bases, in that order; junction bases with no gene match: 6. Germline V gives CDR1 SGHRS, CDR2 YFSETQ. Here the CDR3 DNA reads TGCGCCAGCAGCCAGACTAGCGCGTACTCCTACGAGCAGTACTTC. Encoded protein: CASSQTSAYSYEQYF.

The chain links TRBV18 to TRBJ1-1; D possibly corresponds to TRBD1 (6 bases). The germline gives CDR1 KGHSH, CDR2 LQKENI. Trimming took off 2 bases at V and 4 bases at J, with 11 bases between the two ends. CDR3 size: 14 residues. The CDR3 sequence is CASSPAAGVTEAFF. Written as DNA, the CDR3 is TGTGCCAGCTCACCAGCGGCAGGGGTCACTGAAGCTTTCTTT.

This clonotype has a count of ten or more. The chain recombines TRBV20-1 with TRBJ2-4, with 9 bases aligning to TRBD1. The CDR3 has 15 residues. Germline V gene data show CDR1 as DFQATT and CDR2 as SNEGSKA (reference sequence). V gave up 5 bases and J gave up 7 bases; unmatched junction bases: 12. This chain's CDR3 is CSARRQGEDWNIQYF. The CDR3 DNA follows: TGCAGTGCTCGACGACAGGGGGAAGACTGGAACATTCAGTACTTC.

This clonotype was observed a few times. The chain is built from TRBV5-5 and TRBJ2-1; D may be TRBD1 (5 bases). The CDR3 is 13 residues long. Trimming pared 4 bases from V and 9 bases from J, leaving 14 bases between. Germline CDR1 and CDR2: SGHKS and YYEKEE (reference sequence). The CDR3 sequence is CASSPGANSEQFF. The CDR3 DNA reads as TGTGCCAGCAGCCCTGGGGCCAACAGTGAGCAGTTCTTC.

This clonotype has only a few counts. The chain carries TRBV6-5 and TRBJ2-7; 9 nucleotides agree with TRBD2. The length of the CDR3 is 14 residues. The J segment lost 6 bases and the V segment lost 4 bases, leaving 7 bases of the junction unmatched. Per the germline V gene, CDR1 is MNHEY and CDR2 is SVGAGI. CDR3 region: CASSLGLAYAEQYF. The CDR3 DNA follows: TGTGCCAGCAGTTTGGGACTAGCTTACGCCGAGCAGTACTTC.

The V and J genes are TRBV7-2 and TRBJ2-3, with D unclear. The CDR3 spans 14 residues. V was shortened by 2 bases and J by 5 bases, with 11 bases between the two germline ends. Germline V CDR1 and CDR2: SGHTA, FQGNSA. The CDR3 sequence: CASSLRLPGDTQYF. In DNA form, the CDR3 reads TGTGCCAGCAGCTTACGGCTACCGGGAGATACGCAGTATTTT.

The gene calls are TRBV28 and TRBJ2-7, with 9 nucleotides matching TRBD2. The CDR3 is made up of 14 amino acids. The J segment lost 6 bases and the V segment lost 1 base, leaving 4 bases of the junction unmatched. Germline V CDR1 and CDR2: MDHEN, SYDVKM. CDR3 in amino acids: CASSLLAGEAEQYF. The DNA of the CDR3 is TGTGCCAGCAGTTTATTAGCGGGAGAAGCCGAGCAGTACTTC.

The CDR3 loop is CASSFSPGELFF. The CDR3 bases are TGTGCCAGCAGCTTCTCCCCCGGGGAGCTGTTTTTT. The V call is TRBV7-9, the J call TRBJ2-2; D is ambiguous. Trimming left V 3 bases short and J 6 bases short, with 5 bases between. CDR1 is SEHNR, CDR2 FQNEAQ, per germline (reference sequence). This CDR3 has 12 residues.

This clonotype occurred many times. The chain carries TRBV20-1 and TRBJ2-3; tentatively, D is TRBD1 or TRBD2 (5 bases each). CDR3 size: 14 residues. Trimming left V 2 bases short and J 4 bases short, with 13 bases between. Germline V gene data show CDR1 as DFQATT and CDR2 as SNEGSKA (reference sequence). CDR3 DNA sequence: TGCAGTGCTAGAAGACAGTCCGGGGCAGATACGCAGTATTTT. Translated: CSARRQSGADTQYF.

V is TRBV4-3 and J is TRBJ2-2; 9 bases are shared with TRBD2. V was clipped by 4 bases and J by 6 bases; unmatched bases: 6. The CDR3 is 15 residues long. Germline values: CDR1 LGHNA, CDR2 YSLEER. The DNA for the CDR3 is TGCGCCAGCAGCCTAAGCGCGGGAGGGTCCGGGGAGCTGTTTTTT. Protein sequence: CASSLSAGGSGELFF.

The rearrangement joins TRBV4-3 to TRBJ2-7; D may correspond to TRBD1 or TRBD2 (5 bases each). CDR1 and CDR2 (germline): LGHNA, YSLEER. With 1 base removed from V and 4 bases from J, the gap between germline ends came to 11 bases. The CDR3 has 14 amino acids. The CDR3 loop is CASSQVRGEYEQYF. CDR3 DNA sequence: TGCGCCAGCAGCCAAGTCCGGGGCGAGTACGAGCAGTACTTC.

This clonotype showed up many times. The V gene is TRBV5-5, the J gene TRBJ2-2; D tentatively fits TRBD1 or TRBD2 (5 bases each). The CDR3 is made up of 16 amino acids. Trimming shortened V by 4 bases and J by 2 bases, and 15 bases separated the two germline ends. Germline CDR1 is SGHKS and CDR2 is YYEKEE (reference sequence). CDR3 sequence (DNA): TGTGCCAGCAGCCAGGAGAGGGACGGAAACACCGGGGAGCTGTTTTTT. Translation gives CASSQERDGNTGELFF.